This T cell receptor (beta chain) was sequenced in a study of blood T cell repertoires in COVID-19. Study in general: T cells, B-cell-depleted T cells, or PBMCs supplied cDNA or gDNA.

Under the authors' procedure: Reference gene primer amplification in the assay estimated nucleated cell counts. The method was immunoSEQ multiplex PCR; TCRdb's version includes in-frame clones alone and lacks a portion of them. The V and J calls and the clone size are those of that table, but D and trimming were determined from the DNA. The sample has fewer than 350,000 clones, 75% to 90% seen once; the top ten hold over 10%. Patients of the Seattle cohort, enrolled during active infection, were followed longitudinally. Germline V CDR1 and CDR2: MNHEY, SMNVEV (reference sequence). This CDR3 region has 14 residues. V lost 4 bases, J lost 5 bases, and 7 bases stayed unmatched.

The source material was peripheral blood. The gene calls are TRBV27 and TRBJ2-7, with 8 bases lining up with TRBD1. The sequence came from a woman in her seventies with COVID-19, enrolled during active disease. CDR3 amino acids: CASSSGQGADEQYF. CDR3 nucleotide sequence: TGTGCCAGCAGTTCCGGACAGGGCGCCGACGAGCAGTACTTC.